Presented here are 22 T cell receptor beta chains from one specimen sequenced in a study of T cell responses to AZD1222 COVID-19 vaccine. Assay used: immunoSEQ multiplex PCR; TCRdb lists only in-frame clones, some missing. There are about 180,000 clones in the sample; around 94% occur only once, and around 1.5% lies in the top ten. Sequencing was performed on peripheral blood, taken 28 days after the second AZD1222 dose. The receptor source for this set is an adult who received the AZD1222 COVID-19 vaccine.

The chain joins TRBV2 to TRBJ2-5; possible D gene TRBD1, 5 bases. In germline, CDR1 is SNHLY, CDR2 FYNNEI. The V and J ends lost 9 bases and 4 bases respectively, with 15 bases between them. This CDR3 comprises 13 residues. The CDR3 DNA reads as TGTGCCAGTAACGCCATCAGGGTAGAGACCCAGTACTTC. Protein product: CASNAIRVETQYF. Variable domain in full (rest from reference TRBV2 and TRBJ2-5): EPEVTQTPSHQVTQMGQEVILRCVPISNHLYFYWYRQILGQKVEFLVSFYNNEISEKSEIFDDQFSVERPDGSNFTLKIRSTKLEDSAMYFCASNAIRVETQYFGPGTRLLVL.

This clone is a singleton in its sample. The rearrangement links TRBV19 to TRBJ2-7, with 8 bases lining up with TRBD2. Trimming cost V 11 bases and J 0 bases; bases outside gene matches: 18. The CDR3 totals 17 residues. Germline CDR1 LNHDA, CDR2 SQIVND (reference sequence). The DNA for the CDR3 is TGTGCCTCCTACGGGGGGGGTAGGGGTTATAGCTCCTACGAGCAGTACTTC. Translated, it gives CASYGGGRGYSSYEQYF.

The chain carries TRBV28 and TRBJ1-2; D is possibly TRBD1 (5 bases). This CDR3 has 19 residues. CDR1 is MDHEN and CDR2 is SYDVKM in the germline V gene. V was clipped by 1 base and J by 4 bases, with 25 bases between them. The CDR3 sequence is CASSLFLFLPRRGTYGYTF. The DNA of the CDR3 is TGTGCCAGCAGTTTATTCCTCTTTCTCCCAAGGAGGGGCACCTATGGCTACACCTTC.

The chain employs TRBV7-9 and TRBJ1-5, with a tentative D call TRBD1 (5 bases). The germline V gene encodes CDR1 SEHNR and CDR2 FQNEAQ (reference sequence). The CDR3 is 13 residues long. The V gene lost 5 bases and the J gene lost 7 bases, with 12 bases spanning the gap. CDR3 protein: CASSPDTFQPQHF. The CDR3 DNA is TGTGCCAGCAGCCCGGACACTTTCCAGCCCCAGCATTTT.

The chain joins TRBV5-6 to TRBJ1-5, with 8 nucleotides matching TRBD1. The ends lost 4 bases at V and 8 bases at J; junction bases unmatched: 5. The germline CDR1 and CDR2 sequences are SGHDT and YYEEEE. The CDR3 covers 13 residues. DNA for the CDR3: TGTGCCAGCAGCGACAGGGGAAGGGAGCCCCAGCATTTT. It codes for CASSDRGREPQHF.

Written as DNA, the CDR3 is TGTGCCAGCACCACATCAGGTAGCTTAGAGACCCAGTACTTC. Translation gives CASTTSGSLETQYF. The chain joins TRBV28 to TRBJ2-5, with unresolved D. With 7 bases removed from V and 4 bases from J, the gap between germline ends came to 16 bases. CDR1 is MDHEN and CDR2 is SYDVKM in the germline V gene. There are 14 residues in the CDR3.

This chain uses TRBV10-3 with TRBJ1-2, with TRBD1 matching 7 bases. From germline, CDR1 is ENHRY and CDR2 SYGVKD. V was clipped by 7 bases and J by 7 bases; unmatched bases: 9. The CDR3 contains 13 residues. CDR3 bases: TGTGCCATCAACAGACAGGGAGTGGGTGGCTACACCTTC. It translates to CAINRQGVGGYTF.

This chain connects TRBV7-9 to TRBJ1-2; D not certain. The V and J ends lost 1 base and 7 bases respectively, with 4 bases between them. CDR1 is SEHNR, CDR2 FQNEAQ, per germline (reference sequence). The CDR3 runs 11 residues. CDR3 DNA: TGTGCCAGCAGCTTAGGACCTGGCTACACCTTC. Protein: CASSLGPGYTF.

This chain connects TRBV2 to TRBJ1-4, with 9 bases fitting TRBD1. The trim removed 6 bases at V and 10 bases at J, leaving 12 bases unmatched. Germline V gene lookup returns CDR1 SNHLY and CDR2 FYNNEI. This CDR3 region has 15 residues. The CDR3 coding sequence is TGTGCCAGCAGAGAGGGACAGGGCTTTTGGGGAAAACTGTTTTTT. Translation gives CASREGQGFWGKLFF.

This clone was counted once. The rearrangement joins TRBV10-2 to TRBJ1-2, with D maybe TRBD1 (6 bases). The CDR3 is made up of 11 amino acids. The ends were cut back, 9 bases at V and 3 bases at J, with 8 bases in the middle. Germline CDR1 and CDR2: WSHSY and SAAADI. The CDR3 sequence is CASTGHYGYTF. The CDR3, as DNA: TGCGCCAGTACAGGGCACTATGGCTACACCTTC.

The chain has TRBV27 and TRBJ2-2, with 7 bases lining up with TRBD1. This CDR3 spans 14 amino acids. J gave up 1 base and V 7 bases, and 3 bases lay outside the gene matches. CDR1 and CDR2 from the germline V gene are MNHEY and SMNVEV (reference sequence). The CDR3 bases are TGTGCCAGCACGGGACAGAAGAACACCGGGGAGCTGTTTTTT. The encoded protein is CASTGQKNTGELFF.

V and J are TRBV9 and TRBJ1-2, with 8 bases that match TRBD1. V lost 3 bases to trimming and J lost 4 bases; unmatched junction nucleotides: 2. CDR3 size: 13 residues. Germline V gene lookup returns CDR1 SGDLS and CDR2 YYNGEE. DNA of the CDR3: TGTGCCAGCAGCGAGACAGGGGTCTATGGCTACACCTTC. It encodes CASSETGVYGYTF.

The chain links TRBV28 to TRBJ2-3; 12 nucleotides agree with TRBD2. The ends lost 6 bases at V and 2 bases at J; junction bases unmatched: 3. The CDR3 runs to 15 residues. Looked up from germline, CDR1 is MDHEN and CDR2 is SYDVKM. CDR3 in DNA: TGTGCCAGCAGCCCTAGCGGGAGGGCCACAGATACGCAGTATTTT. Translating gives CASSPSGRATDTQYF.

This rearrangement joins TRBV7-9 to TRBJ1-3, with 8 bases lining up with TRBD1. The CDR3 has 14 residues. CDR1 is SEHNR, CDR2 FQNEAQ, per germline (reference sequence). The junction had 15 bases not matched to a gene; V was cut back by 5 bases and J by 15 bases. CDR3 in amino acids: CASSPNLVAGGRYF. The CDR3 region has the DNA TGTGCCAGCAGCCCAAACCTAGTTGCAGGGGGCCGATATTTT.

This clone was counted a single time. The J gene is TRBJ2-1, the V gene TRBV19; D may correspond to TRBD1 or TRBD2 (5 bases each). The V gene lost 4 bases and the J gene lost 6 bases, with 10 bases spanning the gap. The CDR3 sequence is 13 residues long. Germline V gene sequence: CDR1 LNHDA, CDR2 SQIVND (reference sequence). The CDR3 DNA reads TGTGCCAGTAGTAGCCGGGACGGCAATGAGCAGTTCTTC. Protein: CASSSRDGNEQFF.

Here the CDR3 DNA reads TGTGCCAGCCCCTGGAGGTTGATTTTCGGGGGAAATCAGCCCCAGCATTTT. This encodes CASPWRLIFGGNQPQHF. The chain recombines TRBV28 with TRBJ1-5; tentatively, D is TRBD1 (5 bases). CDR1 is MDHEN, CDR2 SYDVKM, per germline. There are 17 residues in the CDR3. The ends were cut back, 8 bases at V and 4 bases at J, with 24 bases in the middle.

The chain couples TRBV28 to TRBJ1-5; a weak D match, TRBD1 (6 bases). The CDR3 covers 11 residues. Germline V gene sequence: CDR1 MDHEN, CDR2 SYDVKM. The ends were cut back, 6 bases at V and 11 bases at J, with 11 bases in the middle. The CDR3, as DNA: TGTGCCAGCAGGATCCGGACAGCCCAGCATTTT. Its translation is CASRIRTAQHF.

CDR3 amino acids: CASSSPASQVVTEAFF. The CDR3 DNA reads as TGTGCCAGCAGCTCCCCCGCTAGTCAAGTGGTAACTGAAGCTTTCTTT. The chain is built from TRBV13 and TRBJ1-1, with no clear D. The CDR3 is made up of 16 amino acids. Germline V lookup: CDR1 PRHDT, CDR2 FYEKMQ (reference sequence). The ends were cut back, 4 bases at V and 5 bases at J, with 20 bases in the middle.

The chain uses TRBV30 and TRBJ2-5; D gene uncertain. Germline CDR1 and CDR2: GTSNPN and SVGIG (reference sequence). This CDR3 spans 12 amino acids. Trimming took off 0 bases at V and 0 bases at J, with 2 bases between the two ends. As DNA, the CDR3 is TGTGCCTGGAGTGTAAACCAAGAGACCCAGTACTTC. This sequence encodes CAWSVNQETQYF.

This chain joins TRBV9 and TRBJ2-5; 9 bases fit TRBD2. V was pared by 4 bases and J by 5 bases, with 6 bases of the junction left unmatched. Germline loops: CDR1 SGDLS, CDR2 YYNGEE. The length of the CDR3 is 14 residues. The CDR3 bases are TGTGCCAGCAGCCCGGGACTAGCCGTGGAGACCCAGTACTTC. This translates into CASSPGLAVETQYF.

The rearrangement links TRBV7-3 to TRBJ1-1, with no clear D. Between the trimmed V and J ends, which lost 1 base and 1 base, there was a span of 4 bases. The CDR3 sequence is 13 residues long. The germline CDR1 and CDR2 sequences are SGHTA and FQGTGA. CDR3 loop: CASSLRANTEAFF. The CDR3 DNA is TGTGCCAGCAGCTTAAGAGCGAACACTGAAGCTTTCTTT.

The rearrangement links TRBV10-3 to TRBJ2-7, with 11 bases aligning to TRBD1. Germline CDR1 is ENHRY and CDR2 is SYGVKD. The CDR3 has 15 amino acids. V lost 11 bases, J lost 5 bases, and 14 bases stayed unmatched. The CDR3 loop is CAHSPTGQGADEQYF. The CDR3 DNA reads TGTGCCCATTCCCCAACCGGACAGGGGGCTGACGAGCAGTACTTC.